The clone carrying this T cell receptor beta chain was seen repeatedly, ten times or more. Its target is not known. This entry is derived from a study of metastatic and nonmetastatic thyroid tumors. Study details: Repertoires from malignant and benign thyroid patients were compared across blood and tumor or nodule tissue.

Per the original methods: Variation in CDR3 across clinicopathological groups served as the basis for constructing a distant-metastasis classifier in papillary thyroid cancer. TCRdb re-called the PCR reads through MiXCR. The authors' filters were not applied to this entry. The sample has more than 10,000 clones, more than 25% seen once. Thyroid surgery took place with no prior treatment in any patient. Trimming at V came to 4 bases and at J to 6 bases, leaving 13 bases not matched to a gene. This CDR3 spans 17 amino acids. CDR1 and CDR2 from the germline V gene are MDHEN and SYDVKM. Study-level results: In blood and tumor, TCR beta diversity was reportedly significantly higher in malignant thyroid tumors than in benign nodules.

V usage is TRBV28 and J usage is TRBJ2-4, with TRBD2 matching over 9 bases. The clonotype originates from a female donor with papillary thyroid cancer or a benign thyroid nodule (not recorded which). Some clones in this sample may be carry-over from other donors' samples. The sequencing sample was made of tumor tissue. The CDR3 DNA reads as TGTGCCAGCAGTTACCGGGTGCTAGCGGGAACGGGAAACATTCAGTACTTC. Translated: CASSYRVLAGTGNIQYF.